The 18 T cell receptor beta chains reported below all come from one sample, sequenced in a study of patients and donors after allogeneic stem cell transplantation (TCRdb year 2020). The library was generated by RT-PCR. Instrument used: NextSeq 550. TCRdb handled the public reads itself, with Q25 trimming in fastp and clone calling in MiXCR, and kept productive beta chains. Rows with a matching CDR3 protein are joined into one entry that keeps the most common DNA and genes. This sample holds approximately 430,000 distinct CDR3 sequences; about a sixth were observed only once. Just over 7% of the sample rests with the top ten. Sequencing used blood, either unsorted or a sorted T cell fraction (not recorded which). Every receptor here comes from a human donor who was either an allogeneic HSCT recipient or a stem cell or donor lymphocyte infusion donor (not recorded which). It is not recorded whose cells these are; they may come from a transplant donor.

Many counts were recorded for this clonotype. This chain joins TRBV15 and TRBJ2-1; 11 bases match TRBD2. The CDR3 has 16 amino acids. The J segment lost 3 bases and the V segment lost 4 bases, leaving 5 bases of the junction unmatched. Germline V CDR1 and CDR2: LNHNV, YYDKDF (reference sequence). The CDR3: CATSKPLAGVYNEQFF. CDR3 sequence (DNA): TGTGCCACCAGCAAACCACTAGCGGGGGTCTACAATGAGCAGTTCTTC.

This chain links TRBV7-3 with TRBJ2-1, with D possibly matching TRBD2 (5 bases). Between the trimmed V and J ends, which lost 4 bases and 6 bases, there was a span of 10 bases. Germline V gene data show CDR1 as SGHTA and CDR2 as FQGTGA. CDR3 length equals 13 residues. The CDR3 reads CASSSRGSNEQFF. CDR3 nucleotides: TGTGCCAGCAGCTCACGGGGATCCAATGAGCAGTTCTTC.

The chain has TRBV7-2 and TRBJ1-5; D uncertain. Trimming took off 7 bases at V and 3 bases at J, with 10 bases between the two ends. CDR3 length equals 13 residues. Per germline, CDR1 SGHTA and CDR2 FQGNSA. DNA of the CDR3: TGTGCCAGCAATTTGAAGGTCAATCAGCCCCAGCATTTT. Translation gives CASNLKVNQPQHF.

The chain couples TRBV29-1 to TRBJ2-5, with 8 bases that match TRBD2. After removal of 6 bases from V and 5 bases from J, the junction contained 5 bases not matched to a gene. In germline, CDR1 is SQVTM, CDR2 ANQGSEA. The CDR3 is 12 residues long. The CDR3 nucleotides are TGCAGCGTCCGGGAGGGCCGGGAGACCCAGTACTTC. Its protein is CSVREGRETQYF.

This clonotype has just a few counts. The chain links TRBV12-3 or TRBV12-4 to TRBJ2-5, with 8 bases matching TRBD1. J lost 5 bases, V lost 5 bases, and 7 bases had no gene match. The CDR3 length is 14 residues. The CDR3 DNA sequence: TGTGCCAGCAGTACCTCGGACAGGGTTGAGACCCAGTACTTC. Its protein is CASSTSDRVETQYF.

The chain is built from TRBV9 and TRBJ2-7; tentative D call: TRBD1 (6 bases). This CDR3 has 14 amino acids. The V gene's germline CDR1 is SGDLS and CDR2 YYNGEE. The ends were cut back, 2 bases at V and 5 bases at J, with 14 bases in the middle. The CDR3 DNA follows: TGTGCCAGCAGCGTTTCAGGGGTCCGAGACGAGCAGTACTTC. It translates to CASSVSGVRDEQYF.

This chain joins TRBV12-3 or TRBV12-4 and TRBJ2-2; 9 bases are shared with TRBD1. This CDR3 has 16 residues. With V trimmed by 6 bases and J by 4 bases, 9 bases remained unmatched. The CDR3 nucleotides are TGTGCCAGCAGCCTAACAGGGGGCGCGACCACCGGGGAGCTGTTTTTT. As protein: CASSLTGGATTGELFF.

The chain carries TRBV11-3 and TRBJ1-4; the D is unclear. The germline V gene encodes CDR1 SGHNT and CDR2 YENEEA. The germline V and J ends were trimmed by 5 bases and 7 bases, with 8 bases remaining between them. This CDR3 comprises 12 residues. The CDR3 sequence is CASSPGAEKLFF. The DNA of the CDR3 is TGTGCCAGCAGCCCGGGAGCTGAAAAACTGTTTTTT. Together with reference TRBV11-3 and TRBJ1-4, the CDR3 gives the full variable domain: EAGVVQSPRYKIIEKKQPVAFWCNPISGHNTLYWYLQNLGQGPELLIRYENEEAVDDSQLPKDRFSAERLKGVDSTLKIQPAELGDSAVYLCASSPGAEKLFFGSGTQLSVL.

V gene TRBV7-9 combines with J gene TRBJ1-2; D might be TRBD1 (6 bases). Germline lookup yields CDR1 SEHNR and CDR2 FQNEAQ (reference sequence). The V gene lost 3 bases and the J gene lost 6 bases, with 17 bases spanning the gap. This CDR3 region has 15 residues. Here the CDR3 DNA reads TGTGCCAGCAGCTTCTTTAGACAGGCTGAAAATGGCTACACCTTC. This gives the protein CASSFFRQAENGYTF. The variable domain in full, completed from reference TRBV7-9 and TRBJ1-2, reads DTGVSQNPRHKITKRGQNVTFRCDPISEHNRLYWYRQTLGQGPEFLTYFQNEAQLEKSRLLSDRFSAERPKGSFSTLEIQRTEQGDSAMYLCASSFFRQAENGYTFGSGTRLTVV.

The rearrangement joins TRBV4-1 to TRBJ1-5, with D possibly TRBD1 on 5 matching bases. V dropped 1 base and J dropped 9 bases, with 19 bases sitting between them. The germline V gene has CDR1 MGHRA and CDR2 YSYEKL. The length of the CDR3 is 16 residues. CDR3 sequence (DNA): TGCGCCAGCAGCCAAGCAGAGGGACGGCGCAGCACGCCCCAGCATTTT. This gives the protein CASSQAEGRRSTPQHF.

The CDR3 loop is CASSLKGNSRNIQYF. For the CDR3, the DNA is TGTGCCAGCAGCTTAAAGGGGAACAGCAGAAACATTCAGTACTTC. The V call is TRBV14, the J call TRBJ2-4; TRBD1 is a possible D gene (5 bases). The CDR3 extends over 15 amino acids. Trimming removed 5 bases from V and 6 bases from J, with 17 bases in between. CDR1 is SGHDN and CDR2 is FVKESK in the germline V gene.

This clonotype came up a few times. The chain employs TRBV7-9 and TRBJ2-5; possible D gene TRBD1, 5 bases. Per germline, CDR1 SEHNR and CDR2 FQNEAQ (reference sequence). The length of the CDR3 is 14 residues. V dropped 4 bases and J dropped 0 bases, with 9 bases sitting between them. The CDR3 here is CASSSRQNQETQYF. The CDR3 nucleotides read TGTGCCAGCAGCTCCCGACAGAACCAAGAGACCCAGTACTTC.

This clonotype was counted many times. The DNA of the CDR3 is TGCGCCAGCAGCTTTCTGGGGGGGCTGGCCGGGGAGCTGTTTTTT. Residues: CASSFLGGLAGELFF. The chain carries TRBV5-1 and TRBJ2-2, with D maybe TRBD2 (7 bases). The CDR3 consists of 15 residues. Germline CDR1 SGHRS, CDR2 YFSETQ. With 2 bases removed from V and 6 bases from J, the gap between germline ends came to 14 bases.

This clonotype was seen only a few times. The V and J genes are TRBV20-1 and TRBJ2-2, with 8 bases fitting TRBD2. V trimming: 0 bases; J trimming: 5 bases; junction bases outside the gene matches: 2. The germline CDR1 and CDR2 sequences are DFQATT and SNEGSKA (reference sequence). The CDR3 has 14 amino acids. The CDR3 coding sequence is TGCAGTGCTAGAGAGCAGCGGGAGACCGGGGAGCTGTTTTTT. It is translated as CSAREQRETGELFF.

The rearrangement uses TRBV7-9 and TRBJ1-2; TRBD1 might be the D (6 bases). This CDR3 contains 12 residues. V lost 6 bases and J 7 bases, leaving 12 bases between the germline ends. Germline loops: CDR1 SEHNR, CDR2 FQNEAQ (reference sequence). CDR3 sequence (DNA): TGTGCCAGCAGATCAACAGGGACTGGCTACACCTTC. Residues: CASRSTGTGYTF.

The chain links TRBV7-9 to TRBJ2-7; 10 bases line up with TRBD1. Germline assignment: CDR1 SEHNR and CDR2 FQNEAQ (reference sequence). This CDR3 has 16 amino acids. The trim removed 0 bases at V and 5 bases at J, leaving 7 bases unmatched. CDR3 nucleotides: TGTGCCAGCAGCTTAGCCCTGGGACAGGGGTTCGACGAGCAGTACTTC. Encoded protein: CASSLALGQGFDEQYF.

This clonotype has a count of ten or more. The V call is TRBV5-1, the J call TRBJ1-2; D remains unclear. Germline CDR1 reads SGHRS; CDR2 reads YFSETQ. V was cut by 0 bases and J by 9 bases, with 9 bases left in between. The CDR3 is 12 residues long. The DNA of the CDR3 is TGCGCCAGCAGCTTGGAAGGGCCGAGCTACACCTTC. This sequence encodes CASSLEGPSYTF.

This clonotype was seen many times. V is TRBV12-3 or TRBV12-4 and J is TRBJ2-3, with 10 bases lining up with TRBD1. The CDR3 covers 15 residues. With V trimmed by 6 bases and J by 0 bases, 3 bases remained unmatched. For the CDR3, the DNA is TGTGCCAGCAGGCGACAGGGGGCTAGCACAGATACGCAGTATTTT. Its protein is CASRRQGASTDTQYF.